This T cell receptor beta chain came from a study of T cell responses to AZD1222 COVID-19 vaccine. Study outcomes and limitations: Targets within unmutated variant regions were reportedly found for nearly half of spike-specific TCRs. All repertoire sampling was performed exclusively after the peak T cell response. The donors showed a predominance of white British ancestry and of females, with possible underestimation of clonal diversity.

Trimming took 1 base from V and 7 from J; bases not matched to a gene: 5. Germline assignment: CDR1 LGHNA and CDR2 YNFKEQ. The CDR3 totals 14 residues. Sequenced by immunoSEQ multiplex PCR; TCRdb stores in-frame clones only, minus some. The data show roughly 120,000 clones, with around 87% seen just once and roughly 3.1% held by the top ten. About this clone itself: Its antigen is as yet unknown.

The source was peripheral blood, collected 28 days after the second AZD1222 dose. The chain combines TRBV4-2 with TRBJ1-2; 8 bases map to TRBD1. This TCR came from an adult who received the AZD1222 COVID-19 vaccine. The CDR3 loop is CASSQVGTGGGYTF. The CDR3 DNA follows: TGTGCCAGCAGCCAAGTGGGGACAGGAGGTGGCTACACCTTC.